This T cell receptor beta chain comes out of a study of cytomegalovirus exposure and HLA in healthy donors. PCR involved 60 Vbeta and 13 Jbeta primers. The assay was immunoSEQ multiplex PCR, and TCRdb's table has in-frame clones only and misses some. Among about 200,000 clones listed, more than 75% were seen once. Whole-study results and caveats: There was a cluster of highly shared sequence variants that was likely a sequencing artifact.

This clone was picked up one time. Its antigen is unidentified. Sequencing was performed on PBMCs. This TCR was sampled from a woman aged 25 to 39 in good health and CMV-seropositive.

The CDR3 is CASSYSSGRLNDEQYF. In DNA form, the CDR3 reads TGTGCCAGCAGTTACTCTAGCGGGAGATTGAACGACGAGCAGTACTTC. V is TRBV6-5 and J is TRBJ2-7; 9 positions agree with TRBD2. The CDR3 spans 16 residues. The junction had 8 bases not matched to a gene; V was cut back by 0 bases and J by 5 bases. Looked up from germline, CDR1 is MNHEY and CDR2 is SVGAGI.